Sequencing of this TCR beta chain was carried out in a study of cytomegalovirus exposure and HLA in healthy donors. Study conclusions and caveats: Association with HLA alleles at 0.05 false discovery rate was found for approximately 18,000 TCR beta sequences in a later analysis.

Both 60 Vbeta primers and 13 Jbeta primers went into the PCR. Produced via immunoSEQ multiplex PCR; TCRdb's table is partial and in-frame only. This table has 150,000 to 200,000 clones, over 60% appearing once. As concerns this clone: The antigen remains unidentified. This sample also contains other DNA sequences that code for the same CDR3.

In germline, CDR1 is SQVTM, CDR2 ANQGSEA. The CDR3 is 12 residues long. The V segment lost 6 bases and the J segment 13 bases; nucleotides outside the gene matches: 9. Material for sequencing was PBMCs. The TCR comes from a woman in her 30s in good health and CMV-seronegative. The rearrangement uses TRBV29-1 and TRBJ1-1; 12 positions match TRBD1. CDR3 nucleotides: TGCAGCGTCGTCGGGACAGGGGGCGAATATTTCTTT. Protein product: CSVVGTGGEYFF.